What follows is one T cell receptor beta chain and its context. Its antigen is undetermined. As to time point: week 35, safety follow-up. Vaccinated patients received 300 ug of mutant IDH1 20-mer peptide per dose, with topical imiquimod. This sample is part of a study of a mutant IDH1 vaccine in newly diagnosed glioma. In the study overall: Visits V12 and V13 fell at weeks 35 and 47, respectively.

The CDR3 spans 13 residues. CDR1 LNHDA and CDR2 SQIVND come from the germline V gene (reference sequence). V was trimmed by 6 bases and J by 9 bases, leaving 15 bases between them. Data came from immunoSEQ multiplex PCR; TCRdb stores just in-frame clones and leaves some out. The table records about 68,000 clones, 80% to 85% of them present only once. This receptor was taken from a man aged 18 to 29 with glioma. This sample comprised PBMCs, obtained from a glioma patient whose treatment included an IDH1 peptide vaccine. The rearrangement uses TRBV19 and TRBJ2-4; tentatively, D is TRBD1 or TRBD2 (5 bases each). The CDR3 coding sequence is TGTGCCAGTAGCAGTATGGGGACCAGCATTCAGTACTTC. Translating it yields CASSSMGTSIQYF.